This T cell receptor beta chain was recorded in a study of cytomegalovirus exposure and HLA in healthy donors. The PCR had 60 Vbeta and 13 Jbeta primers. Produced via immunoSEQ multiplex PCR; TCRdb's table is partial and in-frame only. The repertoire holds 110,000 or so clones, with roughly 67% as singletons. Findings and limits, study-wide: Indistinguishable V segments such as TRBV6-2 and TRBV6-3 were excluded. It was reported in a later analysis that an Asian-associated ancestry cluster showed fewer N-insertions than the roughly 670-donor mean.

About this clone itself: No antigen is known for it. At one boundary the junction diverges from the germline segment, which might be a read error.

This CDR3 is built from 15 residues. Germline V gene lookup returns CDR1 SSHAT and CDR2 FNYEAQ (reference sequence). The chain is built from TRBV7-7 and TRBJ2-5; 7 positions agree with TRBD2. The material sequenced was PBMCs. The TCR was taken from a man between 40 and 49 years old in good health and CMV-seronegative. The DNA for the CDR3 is TGTGCTAGCAGCTTAAGGCGGGGGAGCCAAGAGACCCAGTACTTC. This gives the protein CASSLRRGSQETQYF.